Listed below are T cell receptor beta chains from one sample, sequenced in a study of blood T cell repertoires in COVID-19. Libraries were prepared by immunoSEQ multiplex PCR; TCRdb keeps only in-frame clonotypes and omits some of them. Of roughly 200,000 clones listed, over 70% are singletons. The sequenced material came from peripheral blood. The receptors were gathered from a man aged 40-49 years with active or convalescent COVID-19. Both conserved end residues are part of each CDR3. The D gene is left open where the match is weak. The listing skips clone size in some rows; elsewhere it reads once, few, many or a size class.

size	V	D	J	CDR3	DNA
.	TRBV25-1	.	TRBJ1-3	CASSEYFPTANSGNTIYF	TGTGCCAGCAGTGAATATTTCCCGACAGCCAACTCTGGAAACACCATATATTTT
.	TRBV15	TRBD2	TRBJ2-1	CATLANVGHTGLDNYEQFF	TGTGCCACCCTCGCAAATGTTGGACATACGGGACTAGACAACTATGAGCAGTTCTTC
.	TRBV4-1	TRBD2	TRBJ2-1	CASSQPPTSGNEQFF	TGCGCCAGCAGCCAACCCCCTACTAGCGGCAATGAGCAGTTCTTC
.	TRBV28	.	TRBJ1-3	CASSFQGAGNTIYF	TGTGCCAGCAGTTTCCAGGGTGCTGGAAACACCATATATTTT
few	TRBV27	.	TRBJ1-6	CASSLNRDRNSPLHF	TGTGCCAGCAGCCTAAACAGGGACCGGAATTCACCCCTCCACTTT
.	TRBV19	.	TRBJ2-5	CASSIARAETQYF	TGTGCCAGTAGTATAGCCAGGGCGGAGACCCAGTACTTC
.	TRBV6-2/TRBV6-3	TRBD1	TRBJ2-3	CASSYLRTGGSRDTQYF	TGTGCCAGCAGTTACCTCAGGACAGGGGGCTCCCGAGATACGCAGTATTTT
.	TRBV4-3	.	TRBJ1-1	CASSQEGLMGGEAFF	TGCGCCAGCAGCCAGGAGGGCCTGATGGGAGGTGAAGCTTTCTTT
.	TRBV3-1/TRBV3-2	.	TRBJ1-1	CASSQGRGGSEAFF	TGTGCCAGCAGCCAAGGACGGGGAGGCTCTGAAGCTTTCTTT
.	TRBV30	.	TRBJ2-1	CAWNPGRGNEQFF	TGTGCCTGGAACCCAGGCAGGGGCAATGAGCAGTTCTTC
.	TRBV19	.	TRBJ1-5	CASSIDGRPLGGQPQHF	TGTGCCAGTAGTATAGATGGCAGGCCACTGGGGGGTCAGCCCCAGCATTTT
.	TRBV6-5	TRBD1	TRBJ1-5	CASRGQGDQPQHF	TGTGCCAGCAGGGGACAGGGGGATCAGCCCCAGCATTTT
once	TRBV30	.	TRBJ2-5	CAWSPRPIRQETQYF	TGTGCCTGGAGTCCCAGGCCGATCCGCCAAGAGACCCAGTACTTC
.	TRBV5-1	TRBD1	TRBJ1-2	CASSLAGDSLYGYTF	TGCGCCAGCAGCTTGGCCGGGGACAGTCTTTATGGCTACACCTTC
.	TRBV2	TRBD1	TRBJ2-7	CASKPTDRVGEQYF	TGTGCCAGCAAACCGACGGACAGGGTTGGAGAGCAGTACTTC
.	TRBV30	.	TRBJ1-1	CAWSTQLGTEAFF	TGTGCCTGGAGTACACAGTTGGGCACTGAAGCTTTCTTT
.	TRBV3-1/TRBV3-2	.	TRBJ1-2	CASSQETGLVGYTF	TGTGCCAGCAGCCAAGAAACGGGGTTGGTTGGCTACACCTTC
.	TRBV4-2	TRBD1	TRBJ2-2	CASSQEGTGLTGELFF	TGTGCCAGCAGCCAAGAAGGGACAGGGCTGACCGGGGAGCTGTTTTTT
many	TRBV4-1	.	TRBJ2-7	CASSQFKRGLTYYEQYF	TGCGCCAGCAGCCAATTCAAACGAGGACTAACGTACTACGAGCAGTACTTC
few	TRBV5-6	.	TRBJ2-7	CASGPTGSYEQYF	TGTGCCAGCGGTCCAACAGGGAGCTACGAGCAGTACTTC
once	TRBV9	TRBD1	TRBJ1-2	CASSPGQGRLKGNYGYTF	TGTGCCAGCAGTCCCGGACAGGGAAGATTAAAGGGGAACTATGGCTACACCTTC
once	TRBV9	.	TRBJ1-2	CASSTPREGPPGKGYTF	TGTGCCAGCAGTACTCCTCGGGAGGGGCCTCCGGGGAAGGGCTACACCTTC
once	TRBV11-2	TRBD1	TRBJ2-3	CASSLAGTGVSTDTQYF	TGTGCCAGCAGCTTAGCCGGGACAGGGGTGAGCACAGATACGCAGTATTTT
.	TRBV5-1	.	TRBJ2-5	CASSLWGLAETQYF	TGCGCCAGCAGCTTATGGGGGCTCGCAGAGACCCAGTACTTC
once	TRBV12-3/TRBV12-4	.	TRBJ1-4	CASRADSNEKLFF	TGTGCCAGCAGGGCGGACAGTAATGAAAAACTGTTTTTT
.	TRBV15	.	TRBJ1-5	CATSDITGTSNQPQHF	TGTGCCACCAGCGACATCACAGGGACTAGCAATCAGCCCCAGCATTTT
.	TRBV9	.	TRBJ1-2	CASSPTYFSSYGYTF	TGTGCCAGCAGCCCCACTTACTTTTCGAGCTATGGCTACACCTTC
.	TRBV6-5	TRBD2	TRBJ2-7	CASNSGGSYEQYF	TGTGCCAGTAATAGCGGGGGGTCCTACGAGCAGTACTTC
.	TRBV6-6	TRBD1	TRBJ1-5	CASSPDSVDRGLKPQHF	TGTGCCAGCAGTCCGGACTCGGTCGACAGGGGGTTGAAGCCCCAGCATTTT
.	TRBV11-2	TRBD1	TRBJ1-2	CASSPREGAKVGYTF	TGTGCCAGCAGCCCACGGGAGGGGGCGAAGGTTGGCTACACCTTC
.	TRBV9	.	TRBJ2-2	CASSVDVSDTGELFF	TGTGCCAGCAGCGTAGATGTTTCTGACACCGGGGAGCTGTTTTTT
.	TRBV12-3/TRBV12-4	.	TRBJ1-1	CASSFYPTEAFF	TGTGCCAGCAGTTTCTATCCTACTGAAGCTTTCTTT